This T cell receptor beta chain came from a study of post-analysis software for immune sequencing data. Study at large: The disease courses spanned relapsing-remitting, secondary progressive and progressive-relapsing forms of multiple sclerosis.

TCR beta cDNA libraries had unique molecular identifiers. Researchers reported a few hundred thousand cDNA molecules coming from around 1 to 9.1 million T cells. TCRdb recomputed calls from the PCR reads with MiXCR, one row per CDR3 protein. Of 400,000 to 500,000 distinct CDR3 sequences listed, roughly 40% are singletons. A note on this clonotype: Antigen unknown.

Study results and limitations: Normalized Chao1 diversity was significantly lower in multiple sclerosis patients than in controls. Samples from a shared batch, those prepared together, strongly co-clustered by F measure.

The sample taken for sequencing was blood. This TCR was recovered from a girl aged 2 to 9 with multiple sclerosis.

The CDR3 sequence: CASSLAGTGSNEQFF. In DNA form, the CDR3 reads TGTGCCAGCAGCTTAGCGGGGACTGGCAGCAATGAGCAGTTCTTC. The chain is built from TRBV7-9 and TRBJ2-1; weak D call: TRBD2 (6 bases). V shed 0 bases and J shed 6 bases, with 12 bases lying between them. CDR1 is SEHNR, CDR2 FQNEAQ, per germline (reference sequence). This CDR3 has 15 amino acids.